These 25 T cell receptor beta chains were all obtained from the same sample, sequenced in a study of T-cell memory formation after mild COVID-19. Each CDR3 protein is one row after TCRdb ran MiXCR on the 5' RACE reads. The sample holds approximately 180,000 distinct CDR3 sequences, roughly 17% seen once. The sample consisted of PBMCs or a T cell subset sorted from them (not recorded which). Receptors originate from an adult woman who had mild COVID-19 (a few samples of this study predate the infection). Cell type and time point are not known.

This clonotype showed up just a few times. V and J are TRBV4-2 and TRBJ1-6; maybe TRBD1 (5 bases). Germline V lookup: CDR1 LGHNA, CDR2 YNFKEQ. This CDR3 comprises 14 residues. Trimming cost V 4 bases and J 5 bases, with 9 bases left between them. DNA for the CDR3: TGTGCCAGCAGCCCGGGGGTAGATAATTCACCCCTCCACTTT. This codes for CASSPGVDNSPLHF.

J is TRBJ2-7 and V is TRBV3-1; weak D call: TRBD1 (5 bases). Germline lookup yields CDR1 LGHDT and CDR2 YNNKEL (reference sequence). CDR3 length: 14 residues. V was clipped by 2 bases and J by 9 bases, with 17 bases between them. The CDR3 is CASSQLDISGGQYF. The DNA for the CDR3 is TGTGCCAGCAGCCAATTGGACATCTCTGGCGGGCAGTACTTC.

V is TRBV5-1 and J is TRBJ1-4, with a weak D call TRBD1 (5 bases). V lost 4 bases and J lost 8, with 21 bases in between. The CDR3 length is 16 residues. Germline loops: CDR1 SGHRS, CDR2 YFSETQ. The CDR3: CASSLLQGGLNEKLFF. As DNA, the CDR3 is TGCGCCAGCAGCCTCCTCCAGGGTGGATTGAACGAAAAACTGTTTTTT.

The chain combines TRBV6-2 or TRBV6-3 with TRBJ2-7; TRBD1 matches 7 bases. CDR1 is MNHEY and CDR2 is SVGEGT in the germline V gene. The trim removed 6 bases at V and 6 bases at J, leaving 8 bases unmatched. The CDR3 runs to 13 residues. CDR3 nucleotides: TGTGCCAGCAGCGGGACAGCCTTAGGCGAGCAGTACTTC. This translates into CASSGTALGEQYF.

The chain is built from TRBV5-8 and TRBJ2-7; 11 bases agree with TRBD1. V was pared by 5 bases and J by 3 bases, with 4 bases of the junction left unmatched. CDR3 size: 14 residues. Germline V gene lookup returns CDR1 SGHTS and CDR2 YDEGEE. CDR3 bases: TGTGCCAGCAGTTGGACAGGGGGCGGCTACGAGCAGTACTTC. It encodes CASSWTGGGYEQYF.

This chain uses TRBV14 with TRBJ2-5; TRBD2 matches 11 bases. This CDR3 has 17 residues. Germline lookup yields CDR1 SGHDN and CDR2 FVKESK. The V segment lost 0 bases and the J segment 4 bases; nucleotides outside the gene matches: 7. CDR3 region: CASSQEWIAGGSETQYF. CDR3 nucleotide sequence: TGTGCCAGCAGCCAAGAGTGGATAGCGGGGGGGTCAGAGACCCAGTACTTC. Full variable domain (rest looked up from reference TRBV14 and TRBJ2-5): EAGVTQFPSHSVIEKGQTVTLRCDPISGHDNLYWYRRVMGKEIKFLLHFVKESKQDESGMPNNRFLAERTGGTYSTLKVQPAELEDSGVYFCASSQEWIAGGSETQYFGPGTRLLVL.

A few counts support this clonotype. The rearrangement uses TRBV6-5 and TRBJ2-2; D uncertain. Deletions cut 6 bases from V and 0 bases from J, with 14 bases between. Germline CDR1 is MNHEY and CDR2 is SVGAGI. CDR3 length: 16 amino acids. This chain's CDR3 is CASSLDGPTNTGELFF. The CDR3 coding sequence is TGTGCCAGCAGCCTAGACGGTCCTACGAACACCGGGGAGCTGTTTTTT.

This clonotype was found many times. This chain links TRBV4-2 with TRBJ2-1; TRBD1 or TRBD2 may be the D gene (5 bases each). CDR3 length: 12 amino acids. The V gene's germline CDR1 is LGHNA and CDR2 YNFKEQ. The V end lost 3 bases, the J end lost 7 bases, and 7 bases lay between the germline ends. The CDR3 loop is CASSHWGNEQFF. The CDR3 DNA reads as TGTGCCAGCAGCCACTGGGGGAATGAGCAGTTCTTC.

J is TRBJ1-1 and V is TRBV6-6, with D maybe TRBD1 (6 bases). The V and J ends lost 2 bases and 4 bases respectively, with 20 bases between them. The CDR3 runs to 17 residues. Looked up from germline, CDR1 is MNHNY and CDR2 is SVGAGI (reference sequence). CDR3 sequence reads: CASSYRRGAKQGTEAFF. The CDR3 bases are TGTGCCAGCAGTTACAGAAGGGGGGCGAAGCAAGGCACTGAAGCTTTCTTT.

This clonotype was seen repeatedly, ten times or more. The genes are TRBV5-1 and TRBJ1-1; D uncertain. Trimming pared 2 bases from V and 1 base from J, leaving 18 bases between. The CDR3 runs to 17 residues. Germline CDR1 reads SGHRS; CDR2 reads YFSETQ. The CDR3 region has the DNA TGCGCCAGCAGCTTATCCGGGATCGGTCCAGGGAACACTGAAGCTTTCTTT. Its translation: CASSLSGIGPGNTEAFF. The full variable domain, rest sourced from reference TRBV5-1 and TRBJ1-1, is KAGVTQTPRYLIKTRGQQVTLSCSPISGHRSVSWYQQTPGQGLQFLFEYFSETQRNKGNFPGRFSGRQFSNSRSEMNVSTLELGDSALYLCASSLSGIGPGNTEAFFGQGTRLTVV.

The J gene is TRBJ2-3, the V gene TRBV6-1; TRBD1 might be the D (6 bases). Germline V gene sequence: CDR1 MNHNS, CDR2 SASEGT. This CDR3 contains 15 residues. V lost 3 bases, J lost 4 bases, and 14 bases lay in between. The DNA for the CDR3 is TGTGCCAGCAGTGAGTTCAGGGGAACGGCAGATACGCAGTATTTT. Translating it yields CASSEFRGTADTQYF.

The chain employs TRBV5-4 and TRBJ2-7, with D perhaps matching TRBD2 (7 bases). This CDR3 comprises 14 residues. In germline, CDR1 is SGHNT, CDR2 YYREEE (reference sequence). The V gene lost 0 bases and the J gene lost 4 bases, with 11 bases spanning the gap. Here the CDR3 DNA reads TGTGCCAGCAGCTTGGAACAGGGACTATACGAGCAGTACTTC. Translating it yields CASSLEQGLYEQYF.

This clonotype was counted a single time. The gene calls are TRBV12-3 or TRBV12-4 and TRBJ2-2; D gene ambiguous. CDR3 length: 14 amino acids. Trimming removed 1 base at V and 7 bases at J, with 10 bases between. Here the CDR3 reads CASSLDSIYGELFF. The CDR3 coding sequence is TGTGCCAGCAGTTTAGATAGTATCTACGGGGAGCTGTTTTTT.

This clonotype was picked up a small number of times. The chain recombines TRBV7-8 with TRBJ2-3, with 7 bases lining up with TRBD2. CDR1 and CDR2 (germline): SGHVS, FQNEAQ. The ends lost 0 bases at V and 6 bases at J; junction bases unmatched: 6. This CDR3 has 15 amino acids. CDR3 loop: CASSLAGGPFDTQYF. CDR3 nucleotide sequence: TGTGCCAGCAGCTTAGCGGGAGGGCCATTCGATACGCAGTATTTT.

The chain has TRBV5-1 and TRBJ1-3; D gene unclear. V lost 0 bases to trimming and J lost 3 bases, with 10 bases between them. The germline gives CDR1 SGHRS, CDR2 YFSETQ. CDR3 size: 15 residues. This CDR3 reads CASSLDSSYGNTIYF. As DNA, the CDR3 is TGCGCCAGCAGCTTGGACAGCTCTTATGGAAACACCATATATTTT. Full variable domain (missing parts from reference TRBV5-1 and TRBJ1-3): KAGVTQTPRYLIKTRGQQVTLSCSPISGHRSVSWYQQTPGQGLQFLFEYFSETQRNKGNFPGRFSGRQFSNSRSEMNVSTLELGDSALYLCASSLDSSYGNTIYFGEGSWLTVV.

V usage is TRBV7-2 and J usage is TRBJ2-7; 10 bases align to TRBD2. This CDR3 is built from 17 residues. Trimming took 0 bases from V and 12 from J; bases not matched to a gene: 17. CDR1 and CDR2 (germline): SGHTA, FQGNSA. The CDR3 DNA reads TGTGCCAGCAGCTTAGCGGGCTTCAGGACTAGCGGAGCTCTGGGGTACTTC. Encoded protein: CASSLAGFRTSGALGYF.

This chain uses TRBV28 with TRBJ2-5; D is unresolved. Trimming shortened V by 4 bases and J by 0 bases, and 18 bases separated the two germline ends. Germline V gene lookup returns CDR1 MDHEN and CDR2 SYDVKM. This CDR3 is 17 amino acids long. The CDR3 sequence is CASSSRLKRTYQETQYF. The CDR3 DNA reads TGTGCCAGCAGTTCCCGACTGAAACGGACCTACCAAGAGACCCAGTACTTC.

This clonotype has more than one count but fewer than ten. V and J are TRBV5-4 and TRBJ2-3; 7 positions match TRBD2. There are 15 residues in the CDR3. After removal of 6 bases from V and 0 bases from J, the junction contained 7 bases not matched to a gene. In germline, CDR1 is SGHNT, CDR2 YYREEE (reference sequence). CDR3 loop: CASKGLQSSTDTQYF. CDR3 in DNA: TGTGCCAGCAAGGGACTACAATCTAGCACAGATACGCAGTATTTT.

The table lists this clonotype with a few counts. The junction differs from germline at one of its ends, possibly a read error. The chain couples TRBV5-6 to TRBJ1-4, with D possibly matching TRBD1 (6 bases). Looked up from germline, CDR1 is SGHDT and CDR2 is YYEEEE. This CDR3 is built from 12 residues. The CDR3 sequence: CASSLAGGPKAF. The CDR3 bases are TGTGCCAGCAGCTTGGCCGGGGGGCCTAAGGCATTT.

This CDR3 reads CASSFTGVGWETQYF. The CDR3 region has the DNA TGTGCCAGCAGCTTTACCGGGGTCGGATGGGAGACCCAGTACTTC. The chain couples TRBV7-2 to TRBJ2-5; the D gene is possibly TRBD2 (5 bases). The germline V and J ends were trimmed by 3 bases and 5 bases, with 16 bases remaining between them. The V gene's germline CDR1 is SGHTA and CDR2 FQGNSA. The CDR3 length is 15 residues. Together with reference TRBV7-2 and TRBJ2-5, the CDR3 gives the full variable domain: GAGVSQSPSNKVTEKGKDVELRCDPISGHTALYWYRQSLGQGLEFLIYFQGNSAPDKSGLPSDRFSAERTGGSVSTLTIQRTQQEDSAVYLCASSFTGVGWETQYFGPGTRLLVL.

The chain couples TRBV27 to TRBJ1-1, with D maybe TRBD1 (5 bases). CDR1 and CDR2 from the germline V gene are MNHEY and SMNVEV (reference sequence). CDR3 length equals 15 residues. The ends were cut back, 5 bases at V and 1 base at J, with 14 bases in the middle. DNA of the CDR3: TGTGCCAGCAGTGGATCGCGGAGGGGGAACACTGAAGCTTTCTTT. Encoded protein: CASSGSRRGNTEAFF.

The rearrangement uses TRBV13 and TRBJ2-4, with no clear D. The CDR3 extends over 14 amino acids. Germline assignment: CDR1 PRHDT and CDR2 FYEKMQ (reference sequence). V was shortened by 4 bases and J by 0 bases, with 7 bases between the two germline ends. CDR3 residues: CASSYRVAKNIQYF. The DNA of the CDR3 is TGTGCCAGCAGCTACCGGGTAGCCAAAAACATTCAGTACTTC.

The rearrangement joins TRBV6-2 or TRBV6-3 to TRBJ2-5; TRBD1 or TRBD2 may be the D gene (5 bases each). Germline CDR1 MNHEY, CDR2 SVGEGT. The CDR3 runs to 14 residues. V was shortened by 6 bases and J by 5 bases, with 16 bases between the two germline ends. The DNA of the CDR3 is TGTGCCAGCAGGTCGGACATCGAGGGGGAGACCCAGTACTTC. Its translation: CASRSDIEGETQYF.

This clonotype showed up just a few times. CDR3 in amino acids: CASSIDRSVATYEQYF. The CDR3, as DNA: TGTGCCAGCAGCATAGACAGGTCAGTCGCGACCTACGAGCAGTACTTC. This chain joins TRBV5-6 and TRBJ2-7, with TRBD1 as a possible D gene (6 bases). This CDR3 has 16 amino acids. CDR1 SGHDT and CDR2 YYEEEE come from the germline V gene. V lost 4 bases to trimming and J lost 2 bases, with 19 bases between them.

The V and J genes are TRBV5-1 and TRBJ2-2; D gene ambiguous. Germline CDR1 SGHRS, CDR2 YFSETQ. This CDR3 is 16 amino acids long. Trimming shortened V by 5 bases and J by 4 bases, and 18 bases separated the two germline ends. The CDR3 protein is CASSPALLEVTGELFF. Here the CDR3 DNA reads TGCGCCAGCAGTCCGGCCCTTCTCGAAGTCACCGGGGAGCTGTTTTTT.